What follows describes a single T cell receptor beta chain. Its antigen specificity is not known. No qualities accompany the bases; no much larger clone lies one base away. This sample is drawn from a study of T cell changes during pregnancy in multiple sclerosis (dated by TCRdb to about 2019). Some background on the complete study: The study looked at changes in the T cell repertoire across pregnancy in women with multiple sclerosis.

V loses 4 bases at its end and J loses 4 bases; junction bases beyond the gene matches: 5. The CDR3 covers 15 residues, taking in both the cysteine and the phenylalanine. Only CDR3 DNA remains: 45 bases, in frame from the first base. The germline V gene (reference sequence) gives CDR1 as SEHNR and CDR2 as FQNEAQ. Library prep was done by the immunoSEQ multiplex PCR assay. TCRdb stores this immuneACCESS table with in-frame sequences only. Part of the clones is absent; in the studies checked, under half of the shortfall reflects unresolved V genes, and no reason is known for the rest. Counted in this sample were tens of thousands of clones; more than 85% of them appeared once. The ten largest clones add up to about 12% of the sample.

This chain joins TRBV7-9 to TRBJ2-3; 10 bases in the middle match TRBD2. Here the sequenced sample was CD8+ T cells from peripheral blood mononuclear cells, taken after pregnancy. The TCR was taken from a female donor with multiple sclerosis, enrolled in a pregnancy study. The CDR3 protein: CASSSSGSVSDTQYF. The sequenced DNA is TGTGCCAGCAGCTCTAGCGGGAGTGTATCAGATACGCAGTATTTT.